This T cell receptor (beta chain) comes out of a study of T cell responses to AZD1222 COVID-19 vaccine. Study outcomes and limitations: Repertoire collection took place solely once the T cell response had peaked. Vaccine-associated CD4 TCRs spanned spike, dominant at 160-218 and 743-854. White British ancestry dominated among donors, who included more females, and clonal diversity was possibly underestimated.

Second doses were pooled across both intervals (about 4 or about 12 weeks). Worth noting for this clone: Antigen unknown.

The CDR3 consists of 14 residues. Germline V gene data show CDR1 as SGHNT and CDR2 as YYREEE (reference sequence). Trimming at V came to 4 bases and at J to 5 bases, leaving 9 bases not matched to a gene. Profiled with immunoSEQ multiplex PCR; TCRdb holds only in-frame clones, not every one. The sample includes 150,000 to 200,000 clones, about nine tenths of them seen just once. The specimen was peripheral blood, collected 28 days after the second AZD1222 dose. The clonotype originates from an adult who received the AZD1222 COVID-19 vaccine. The chain has TRBV5-4 and TRBJ2-7; 7 bases fit TRBD2. The CDR3 spells CASSRPGGRDEQYF. The CDR3 coding sequence is TGTGCCAGCAGCCGCCCGGGGGGTCGCGACGAGCAGTACTTC. Supplemented by reference TRBV5-4 and TRBJ2-7, the full variable domain reads ETGVTQSPTHLIKTRGQQVTLRCSSQSGHNTVSWYQQALGQGPQFIFQYYREEENGRGNFPPRFSGLQFPNYSSELNVNALELDDSALYLCASSRPGGRDEQYFGPGTRLTVT.